This T cell receptor (beta chain) was retrieved from a study of CD8+CD57+ T cells in acquired aplastic anemia. Study information: CD4+ and CD8+ cells, once sorted, gave DNA averaging approximately 3.3 ug.

Patients chosen for sequencing had shown CD8+CD57+ cell expansion by flow cytometry. Blood sampling was performed on the patients, and none of them had received therapy by then. The CDR3 length is 16 residues. In regard to this clonotype: The junction differs from germline at one of its ends, possibly a read error.

Genomic DNA provided the template from which TCR beta VDJ and CDR3 profiles were obtained. MiXCR, applied by TCRdb to the reads, yields one record per CDR3 protein. This sample has over 150,000 distinct CDR3 sequences, with around 75% found just once. The sequenced sample consisted of sorted CD4+, CD8+, or CD8+CD57+ T cells (not recorded which) from PBMCs. The chain couples TRBV12-3 or TRBV12-4 to TRBJ2-6; a possible D gene is TRBD2 (5 bases). This TCR was recovered from a human donor with aplastic anemia. CDR3 nucleotide sequence: TGTGCCAGCAGCTTAGCTACTAGGTCTGGGGCCAACGTCCTGACTTTC. It codes for CASSLATRSGANVLTF.